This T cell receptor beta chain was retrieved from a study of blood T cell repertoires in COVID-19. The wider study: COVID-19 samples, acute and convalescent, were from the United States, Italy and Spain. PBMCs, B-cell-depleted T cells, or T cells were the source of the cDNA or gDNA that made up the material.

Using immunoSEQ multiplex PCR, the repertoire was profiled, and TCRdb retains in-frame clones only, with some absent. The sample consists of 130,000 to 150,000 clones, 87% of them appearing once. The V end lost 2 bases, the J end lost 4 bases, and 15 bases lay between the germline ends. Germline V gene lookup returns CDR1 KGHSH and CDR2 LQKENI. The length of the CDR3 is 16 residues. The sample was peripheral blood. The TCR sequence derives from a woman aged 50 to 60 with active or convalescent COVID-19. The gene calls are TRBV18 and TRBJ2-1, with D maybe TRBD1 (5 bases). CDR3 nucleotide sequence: TGTGCCAGCTCACCATTCCTAGAAGGGGTATACAATGAGCAGTTCTTC. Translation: CASSPFLEGVYNEQFF.